The 9 T cell receptor beta chains below all came from one sample that was sequenced in a study of glioma-infiltrating T cells after dendritic cell vaccination. TCRdb keeps only in-frame clones here, not all; method: immunoSEQ multiplex PCR. The sample carries around 89,000 clones, 85% to 90% recorded once. The source was blood, collected before dendritic cell vaccination. These receptors all come from a human donor with glioblastoma.

Many counts were recorded for this clone. V usage is TRBV7-8 and J usage is TRBJ1-1, with 9 bases lining up with TRBD1. This CDR3 has 18 amino acids. CDR1 and CDR2 from the germline V gene are SGHVS and FQNEAQ. J lost 3 bases, V lost 5 bases, and 16 bases had no gene match. The CDR3 here is CASSPREGTGNRYTEAFF. CDR3 sequence (DNA): TGTGCCAGCAGCCCCCGGGAAGGGACAGGGAATAGGTACACTGAAGCTTTCTTT. Variable domain in full (rest from reference TRBV7-8 and TRBJ1-1): GAGVSQSPRYKVAKRGQDVALRCDPISGHVSLFWYQQALGQGPEFLTYFQNEAQLDKSGLPSDRFFAERPEGSVSTLKIQRTQQEDSAVYLCASSPREGTGNRYTEAFFGQGTRLTVV.

This rearrangement joins TRBV5-4 to TRBJ2-3, with a tentative D call TRBD2 (6 bases). Germline loops: CDR1 SGHNT, CDR2 YYREEE (reference sequence). The CDR3 runs to 14 residues. V was pared by 5 bases and J by 1 base, with 11 bases between. CDR3 DNA sequence: TGTGCCAGCAGTGGCGGGGCGCGCACAGATACGCAGTATTTT. It encodes CASSGGARTDTQYF.

For the CDR3, the DNA is TGCGCCAGCAGTTTAGCGGGGGGGCATTACAATGAGCAGTTCTTC. This encodes CASSLAGGHYNEQFF. The V gene is TRBV10-2, the J gene TRBJ2-1; 11 bases agree with TRBD2. The CDR3 is 15 residues long. V shed 5 bases and J 4 bases; nucleotides not matched to a gene: 4. Germline values: CDR1 WSHSY, CDR2 SAAADI.

This chain connects TRBV6-1 to TRBJ2-7; 7 bases line up with TRBD2. The CDR3 runs 14 residues. The V gene's germline CDR1 is MNHNS and CDR2 SASEGT. The J segment lost 2 bases and the V segment lost 4 bases, leaving 5 bases of the junction unmatched. CDR3: CASSASGTTYEQYF. CDR3 DNA sequence: TGTGCCAGCAGTGCCAGCGGGACTACCTACGAGCAGTACTTC.

The genes are TRBV5-1 and TRBJ2-7; D remains ambiguous. Trimming removed 0 bases at V and 4 bases at J, with 5 bases between. The CDR3 is made up of 12 amino acids. CDR1 and CDR2 from the germline V gene are SGHRS and YFSETQ. This CDR3 reads CASSLDGYEQYF. DNA for the CDR3: TGCGCCAGCAGCTTGGACGGTTACGAGCAGTACTTC. The full variable domain, completed using reference TRBV5-1 and TRBJ2-7, is KAGVTQTPRYLIKTRGQQVTLSCSPISGHRSVSWYQQTPGQGLQFLFEYFSETQRNKGNFPGRFSGRQFSNSRSEMNVSTLELGDSALYLCASSLDGYEQYFGPGTRLTVT.

The chain recombines TRBV5-1 with TRBJ1-3; no clear D gene. V was shortened by 4 bases and J by 4 bases, with 15 bases between the two germline ends. CDR1 and CDR2 from the germline V gene are SGHRS and YFSETQ. This CDR3 contains 15 residues. CDR3 nucleotides: TGCGCCAGCAGCCCGGACCCGAGGGAGGGAAACACCATATATTTT. Residues: CASSPDPREGNTIYF. Variable domain in full (rest from reference TRBV5-1 and TRBJ1-3): KAGVTQTPRYLIKTRGQQVTLSCSPISGHRSVSWYQQTPGQGLQFLFEYFSETQRNKGNFPGRFSGRQFSNSRSEMNVSTLELGDSALYLCASSPDPREGNTIYFGEGSWLTVV.

V usage is TRBV29-1 and J usage is TRBJ2-1, with 8 bases lining up with TRBD1. Germline V gene lookup returns CDR1 SQVTM and CDR2 ANQGSEA. V dropped 6 bases and J dropped 10; count of bases not matched to a gene: 5. The CDR3 covers 11 residues. This CDR3 reads CSVGQGNEQFF. CDR3 nucleotide sequence: TGCAGCGTCGGACAGGGTAACGAGCAGTTCTTC.

V and J are TRBV4-3 and TRBJ1-2; perhaps TRBD1 as D (6 bases). V lost 0 bases, J lost 1 base, and 18 bases lay in between. The germline CDR1 and CDR2 sequences are LGHNA and YSLEER. The CDR3 totals 18 residues. The CDR3 protein is CASSQDLVTGGINYGYTF. DNA of the CDR3: TGCGCCAGCAGCCAAGATCTGGTGACAGGAGGCATTAACTATGGCTACACCTTC.

This chain connects TRBV11-2 to TRBJ1-3, with D perhaps matching TRBD1 (6 bases). V was clipped by 1 base and J by 0 bases, with 7 bases between them. Germline V gives CDR1 SGHAT, CDR2 FQNNGV. The CDR3 consists of 15 residues. CDR3 in amino acids: CASSLVQGSGNTIYF. The CDR3 DNA is TGTGCCAGCAGCTTAGTACAGGGCTCTGGAAACACCATATATTTT.